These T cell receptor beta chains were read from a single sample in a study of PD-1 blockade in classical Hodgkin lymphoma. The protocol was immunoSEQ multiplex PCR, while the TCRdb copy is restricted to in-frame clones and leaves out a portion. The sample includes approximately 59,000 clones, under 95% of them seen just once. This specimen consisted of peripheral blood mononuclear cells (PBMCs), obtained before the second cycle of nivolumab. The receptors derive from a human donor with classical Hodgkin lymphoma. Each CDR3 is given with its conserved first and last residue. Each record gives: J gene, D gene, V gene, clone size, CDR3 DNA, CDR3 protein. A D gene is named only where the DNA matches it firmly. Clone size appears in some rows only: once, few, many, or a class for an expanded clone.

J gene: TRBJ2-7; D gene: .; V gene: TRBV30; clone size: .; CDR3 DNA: TGTGCCTGGAACGCAGGGGGGCGTGAGCAGTACTTC; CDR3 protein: CAWNAGGREQYF
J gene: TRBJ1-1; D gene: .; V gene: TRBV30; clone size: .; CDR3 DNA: TGTGCCTGGACGGACACGCTGAACACTGAAGCTTTCTTT; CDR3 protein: CAWTDTLNTEAFF
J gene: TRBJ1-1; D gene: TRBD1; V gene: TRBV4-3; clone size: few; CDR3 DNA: TGCGCCAGCAGCCAAGATTGGGGGACAGGGGGCACTGAAGCTTTCTTT; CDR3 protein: CASSQDWGTGGTEAFF
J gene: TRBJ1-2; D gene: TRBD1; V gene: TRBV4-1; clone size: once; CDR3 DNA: TGCGCCAGCAGCCAAGAGGGATTTGGGACAGTGAGGAGGACCTATGGCTACACCTTC; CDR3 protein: CASSQEGFGTVRRTYGYTF
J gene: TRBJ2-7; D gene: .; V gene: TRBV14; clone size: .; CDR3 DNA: TGTGCCAGCAGCCCGCAAAATTTGGTCGAGCAGTACTTC; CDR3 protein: CASSPQNLVEQYF
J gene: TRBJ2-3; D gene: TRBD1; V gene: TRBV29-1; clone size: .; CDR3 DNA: TGCAGCGTTGAAGATTCGGACAGGGTACCTCATCTCAGCACAGATACGCAGTATTTT; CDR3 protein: CSVEDSDRVPHLSTDTQYF
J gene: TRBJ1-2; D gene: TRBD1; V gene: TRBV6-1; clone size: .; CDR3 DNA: TGTGCCAGCAGTGTGCAGGACAGGGGGCTAAGGGGCTACACCTTC; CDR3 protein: CASSVQDRGLRGYTF
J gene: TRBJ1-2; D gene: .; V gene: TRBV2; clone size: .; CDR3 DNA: TGTGCCAGCACGGCCCCTGGGTTCGACTATGGCTACACCTTC; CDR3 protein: CASTAPGFDYGYTF
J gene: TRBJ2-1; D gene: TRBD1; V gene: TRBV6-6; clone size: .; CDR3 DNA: TGTGCCAGCAGTTACTCGGGACAGGGTAATGAGCAGTTCTTC; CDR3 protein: CASSYSGQGNEQFF
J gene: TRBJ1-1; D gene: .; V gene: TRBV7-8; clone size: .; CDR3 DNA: TGTGCCAGCAGCTTAGACGAGGTGACAGCGATCCTGAACACTGAAGCTTTCTTT; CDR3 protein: CASSLDEVTAILNTEAFF
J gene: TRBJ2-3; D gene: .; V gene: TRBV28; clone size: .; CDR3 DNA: TGTGCCAGCACCCCTTTAGTCAGAAGCACAGATACGCAGTATTTT; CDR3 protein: CASTPLVRSTDTQYF
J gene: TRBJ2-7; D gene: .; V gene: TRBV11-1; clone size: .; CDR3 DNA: TGTGCCAGCAGTCATAGTGGGGGCGGTCCGGAGTACTTC; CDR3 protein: CASSHSGGGPEYF
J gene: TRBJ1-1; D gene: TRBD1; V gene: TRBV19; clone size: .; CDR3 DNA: TGTGCCAGTAGTAATACAGGGGGCGGAACTGAAGCTTTCTTT; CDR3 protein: CASSNTGGGTEAFF
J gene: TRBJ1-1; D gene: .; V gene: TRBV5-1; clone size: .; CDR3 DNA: TGCGCCAGCAGCTCCGCCCCGAGTGTCCGCTTGAACACTGAAGCTTTCTTT; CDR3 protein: CASSSAPSVRLNTEAFF
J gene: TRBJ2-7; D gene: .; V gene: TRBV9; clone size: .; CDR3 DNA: TGTGCCAGCAGCGTAACAGGGTCCTCCTACGAGCAGTACTTC; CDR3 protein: CASSVTGSSYEQYF
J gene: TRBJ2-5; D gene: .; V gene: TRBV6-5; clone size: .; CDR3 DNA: TGTGCCAGCAGTTCCAGGACTGATAACCTACAAGAGACCCAGTACTTC; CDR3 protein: CASSSRTDNLQETQYF
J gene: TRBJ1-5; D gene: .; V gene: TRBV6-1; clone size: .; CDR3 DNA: TGTGCCAGCAGTGAAGTCGGGGTCGGGCCCCAGCATTTT; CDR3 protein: CASSEVGVGPQHF